This T cell receptor beta chain was captured in a study of cytomegalovirus exposure and HLA in healthy donors. Overall study results and limits: It was reportedly the case that the classifier diagnosed cytomegalovirus status with high specificity and sensitivity. Subsequent analysis of the 100 to 150 validation repertoires found a tendency for first-cohort TCR clusters to co-occur.

The germline V and J ends were trimmed by 2 bases and 6 bases, with 7 bases remaining between them. The CDR3 totals 13 residues. The germline gives CDR1 MDHEN, CDR2 SYDVKM. Some clones are missing from TCRdb's copy, which holds only in-frame ones; the method was immunoSEQ multiplex PCR. The sample holds approximately 240,000 clones; 85% to 95% are singletons and the top ten take about 0.95%. In its sample, this clone was seen a few times. Its antigen is undetermined. Sequenced: PBMCs. The V call is TRBV28, the J call TRBJ2-2, with D hard to call. The source of this sequence is a young woman in good health and CMV-seronegative. For the CDR3, the DNA is TGTGCCAGCAGTTTACGCGTGCCCGGGGAGCTGTTTTTT. Translation: CASSLRVPGELFF.